This entry is about one T cell receptor (beta chain). The sample is drawn from a study of blood T cell repertoires in COVID-19. Study context: PBMCs, B-cell-depleted T cells, or T cells were the source of the cDNA or gDNA that made up the material.

TCRdb keeps only in-frame clones here, not all; method: immunoSEQ multiplex PCR. This table holds 150,000 to 200,000 clones, around 84% found once. Germline CDR1 and CDR2: SGHTS and YDEGEE. The CDR3 extends over 15 amino acids. Trimming left V 0 bases short and J 5 bases short, with 14 bases between. The receptor comes from a woman in her seventies with COVID-19, enrolled during active disease. The rearrangement uses TRBV5-8 and TRBJ1-2; no clear D gene. The source material was peripheral blood. The CDR3 sequence: CASSLAPAVSYGYTF. The CDR3 DNA sequence: TGTGCCAGCAGCTTGGCTCCGGCGGTCTCATATGGCTACACCTTC. Full variable domain (outside the CDR3, taken from reference TRBV5-8 and TRBJ1-2): EAGVTQSPTHLIKTRGQQATLRCSPISGHTSVYWYQQALGLGLQFLLWYDEGEERNRGNFPPRFSGRQFPNYSSELNVNALELEDSALYLCASSLAPAVSYGYTFGSGTRLTVV.